This T cell receptor (beta chain) was sequenced during a study of radiotherapy plus CTLA-4 blockade in lung cancer. Sequenced by immunoSEQ multiplex PCR; TCRdb stores in-frame clones only, minus some. Among about 80,000 clones, approximately 80% were seen once, and the ten largest hold about 0.79%. Participants had chemo-refractory metastatic non-small-cell lung cancer and were treated with focal radiation plus ipilimumab CTLA-4 blockade. Overall study results and limits: There was expansion of tumor-derived TCR clones in blood after radiotherapy plus ipilimumab.

About this clone: What it binds is unknown.

The sequencing used peripheral blood, collected from a patient treated with radiotherapy plus ipilimumab. The TCR originated in a human donor with non-small cell lung cancer who had stable disease on radiotherapy plus ipilimumab.

The CDR3 is CASSLRDGGGYEQYF. CDR3 bases: TGTGCCAGCAGCTTGAGGGACGGTGGGGGATACGAGCAGTACTTC. The chain joins TRBV7-9 to TRBJ2-7, with D possibly being TRBD1 or TRBD2 (5 bases each). Trimming shortened V by 3 bases and J by 4 bases, and 16 bases separated the two germline ends. The CDR3 covers 15 residues. Germline CDR1 SEHNR, CDR2 FQNEAQ (reference sequence).